Each of the 21 T cell receptor beta chains below was sequenced from the same sample in a study of technical replicates of blood from four donors. Using immunoSEQ multiplex PCR, the repertoire was profiled, and TCRdb retains in-frame clones only, with some absent. The sample has about 90,000 clones, 85% to 95% seen once. The sample taken for sequencing was T cells isolated from PBMCs. All receptors come from a human donor in good health.

The chain uses TRBV7-9 and TRBJ2-5; the D gene is possibly TRBD1 (7 bases). The CDR3 totals 15 residues. CDR1 is SEHNR, CDR2 FQNEAQ, per germline (reference sequence). Trimming shortened V by 3 bases and J by 2 bases, and 13 bases separated the two germline ends. The CDR3 loop reads CASSFQGGGQETQYF. In nucleotides, the CDR3 is TGTGCCAGCAGCTTCCAGGGGGGCGGACAAGAGACCCAGTACTTC.

V and J are TRBV19 and TRBJ2-1; 8 positions match TRBD1. CDR1 is LNHDA and CDR2 is SQIVND in the germline V gene (reference sequence). Trimming cost V 2 bases and J 2 bases; bases outside gene matches: 8. The length of the CDR3 is 17 residues. DNA of the CDR3: TGTGCCAGTAGTATATCCGCCCGGACAGGGACCTACAATGAGCAGTTCTTC. Protein: CASSISARTGTYNEQFF.

The chain recombines TRBV28 with TRBJ1-1; D gene unclear. The CDR3 contains 13 residues. The V gene lost 1 base and the J gene lost 7 bases, with 10 bases spanning the gap. CDR1 and CDR2 from the germline V gene are MDHEN and SYDVKM. The CDR3 is CASSLFLGGEAFF. CDR3 bases: TGTGCCAGCAGTTTATTTTTAGGAGGTGAAGCTTTCTTT.

This chain joins TRBV6-1 and TRBJ2-2; the D gene is possibly TRBD1 (6 bases). This CDR3 comprises 14 residues. The V gene's germline CDR1 is MNHNS and CDR2 SASEGT. Trimming removed 7 bases at V and 4 bases at J, with 13 bases between. This CDR3 is CASTSDRTTGELFF. The CDR3 DNA is TGTGCCAGCACATCGGACAGAACCACCGGGGAGCTGTTTTTT.

The chain is built from TRBV7-9 and TRBJ2-5; D possibly corresponds to TRBD2 (5 bases). CDR1 and CDR2 from the germline V gene are SEHNR and FQNEAQ (reference sequence). The CDR3 length is 15 residues. V shed 1 base and J shed 3 bases, with 12 bases lying between them. The CDR3 reads CASSLGGRQEETQYF. DNA for the CDR3: TGTGCCAGCAGCTTAGGAGGGCGGCAAGAAGAGACCCAGTACTTC.

The chain uses TRBV2 and TRBJ2-2; TRBD2 is a possible D gene (5 bases). Between the trimmed V and J ends, which lost 6 bases and 7 bases, there was a span of 15 bases. The CDR3 loop spans 14 amino acids. CDR1 SNHLY and CDR2 FYNNEI come from the germline V gene. The CDR3 DNA reads as TGTGCCAGCAGCCCCCCGGGAAGCGGCGGGGAGCTGTTTTTT. Protein: CASSPPGSGGELFF. Full variable domain (outside the CDR3, taken from reference TRBV2 and TRBJ2-2): EPEVTQTPSHQVTQMGQEVILRCVPISNHLYFYWYRQILGQKVEFLVSFYNNEISEKSEIFDDQFSVERPDGSNFTLKIRSTKLEDSAMYFCASSPPGSGGELFFGEGSRLTVL.

This clone was detected a few times. The chain carries TRBV7-3 and TRBJ2-1; D ambiguous. Per germline, CDR1 SGHTA and CDR2 FQGTGA. V shed 5 bases and J shed 3 bases, with 8 bases lying between them. The CDR3 runs 13 residues. CDR3 DNA: TGTGCCAGCAGCCCCCGCGGCTACAATGAGCAGTTCTTC. Encoded protein: CASSPRGYNEQFF.

The chain combines TRBV29-1 with TRBJ2-3; D is unresolved. The CDR3 extends over 14 amino acids. V was clipped by 3 bases and J by 0 bases, with 10 bases between them. Germline CDR1 and CDR2: SQVTM and ANQGSEA. This chain's CDR3 is CSVEANPSTDTQYF. CDR3 coding DNA: TGCAGCGTTGAGGCCAACCCTAGCACAGATACGCAGTATTTT.

The chain recombines TRBV28 with TRBJ1-2; D ambiguous. Germline values: CDR1 MDHEN, CDR2 SYDVKM. The V gene lost 6 bases and the J gene lost 5 bases, with 22 bases spanning the gap. The CDR3 contains 16 residues. The CDR3 coding sequence is TGTGCCAGCAGCTCCTTTCCTCGGGGTCGCCAATATGGCTACACCTTC. Amino acids: CASSSFPRGRQYGYTF.

The V call is TRBV4-1, the J call TRBJ2-5; 11 positions agree with TRBD2. The CDR3 contains 18 residues. V lost 3 bases to trimming and J lost 5 bases; unmatched junction nucleotides: 14. The V gene's germline CDR1 is MGHRA and CDR2 YSYEKL. The CDR3 protein is CASSQVGLAGGFSETQYF. CDR3 sequence (DNA): TGCGCCAGCAGCCAGGTCGGGCTAGCGGGAGGATTTAGTGAGACCCAGTACTTC.

This chain uses TRBV6-1 with TRBJ2-7, with 8 bases that match TRBD1. This CDR3 is 17 amino acids long. Germline trimming cut 4 bases from V and 3 bases from J; bases unmatched to any gene: 14. CDR1 is MNHNS, CDR2 SASEGT, per germline. CDR3 amino acids: CASSGNRGRWGFYEQYF. The DNA for the CDR3 is TGTGCCAGCAGTGGGAACAGGGGGAGATGGGGATTCTACGAGCAGTACTTC.

The rearrangement links TRBV11-2 to TRBJ2-2, with D perhaps TRBD1 (7 bases). Germline CDR1 SGHAT, CDR2 FQNNGV. V dropped 4 bases and J dropped 7 bases, with 16 bases sitting between them. The CDR3 consists of 15 residues. CDR3 DNA sequence: TGTGCCAGCAGCTCCGACAGGGAGGTAATCGGGGAGCTGTTTTTT. Its protein is CASSSDREVIGELFF.

Points on this clone: Other nucleotide sequences in the sample specify the same CDR3. The chain couples TRBV18 to TRBJ1-5; 7 nucleotides align to TRBD1. Germline V gene data show CDR1 as KGHSH and CDR2 as LQKENI. The CDR3 is 14 residues long. Trimming took 3 bases from V and 6 from J; bases not matched to a gene: 5. This chain's CDR3 is CASSPEGASQPQHF. CDR3 DNA: TGTGCCAGCTCACCTGAGGGGGCTAGTCAGCCCCAGCATTTT.

The chain is built from TRBV27 and TRBJ2-3; the D gene is possibly TRBD1 (6 bases). The CDR3 has 16 amino acids. Germline CDR1 and CDR2: MNHEY and SMNVEV (reference sequence). V was shortened by 6 bases and J by 0 bases, with 16 bases between the two germline ends. The CDR3 DNA reads as TGTGCCAGCAGGCAAAACAGGGCTTCTAGCACAGATACGCAGTATTTT. Its protein is CASRQNRASSTDTQYF.

CDR3 sequence: CASSSVEQYF. The CDR3 DNA is TGTGCCAGCAGCTCCGTCGAGCAGTACTTC. The chain recombines TRBV11-2 with TRBJ2-7; no clear D. Germline CDR1 is SGHAT and CDR2 is FQNNGV. This CDR3 is built from 10 residues. V was pared by 4 bases and J by 6 bases, with 4 bases between.

The chain couples TRBV6-5 to TRBJ2-7, with TRBD2 as a possible D gene (5 bases). This CDR3 region has 13 residues. Germline CDR1 and CDR2: MNHEY and SVGAGI. V was shortened by 7 bases and J by 3 bases, with 13 bases between the two germline ends. The CDR3 region has the DNA TGTGCCAGCACGGGGAGTACTAACTACGAGCAGTACTTC. It translates to CASTGSTNYEQYF.

J is TRBJ2-2 and V is TRBV9; TRBD1 might be the D (5 bases). The CDR3 covers 12 residues. Germline V gene sequence: CDR1 SGDLS, CDR2 YYNGEE. V gave up 3 bases and J gave up 7 bases, with 7 bases separating them. DNA for the CDR3: TGTGCCAGCAGCGAGGGGTTCGGGGAGCTGTTTTTT. Residues: CASSEGFGELFF.

This sequence joins TRBV6-6 and TRBJ1-1; D unclear. Germline loops: CDR1 MNHNY, CDR2 SVGAGI (reference sequence). The CDR3 length is 14 residues. V was clipped by 2 bases and J by 3 bases, with 10 bases between them. CDR3 nucleotide sequence: TGTGCCAGCAGTTACGCGGACTTCGACACTGAAGCTTTCTTT. As protein: CASSYADFDTEAFF.

This chain connects TRBV9 to TRBJ2-7, with 7 bases aligning to TRBD1. V was pared by 0 bases and J by 5 bases, with 8 bases of the junction left unmatched. CDR1 and CDR2 from the germline V gene are SGDLS and YYNGEE. The CDR3 is 15 residues long. In nucleotides, the CDR3 is TGTGCCAGCAGCGTAGGGGGACAGTCGACCCACGAGCAGTACTTC. It is translated as CASSVGGQSTHEQYF.

This chain joins TRBV29-1 and TRBJ1-1; weak D call: TRBD1 (5 bases). CDR3 length: 19 amino acids. Trimming stripped 0 bases from V and 0 bases from J, with 23 bases between. Germline V gene lookup returns CDR1 SQVTM and CDR2 ANQGSEA. For the CDR3, the DNA is TGCAGCGTTGAAGATCGGGGGGTGCGGTCCGCTCCCATGAACACTGAAGCTTTCTTT. Protein: CSVEDRGVRSAPMNTEAFF.

The V call is TRBV5-6, the J call TRBJ1-5, with 11 bases fitting TRBD1. Germline assignment: CDR1 SGHDT and CDR2 YYEEEE. There are 18 residues in the CDR3. Losses at the gene ends were 4 bases for V and 2 bases for J; bases not matched to a gene: 11. Here the CDR3 reads CASSRTGGQGYGNQPQHF. CDR3 nucleotides: TGTGCCAGCAGCAGGACAGGGGGCCAGGGGTATGGCAATCAGCCCCAGCATTTT.